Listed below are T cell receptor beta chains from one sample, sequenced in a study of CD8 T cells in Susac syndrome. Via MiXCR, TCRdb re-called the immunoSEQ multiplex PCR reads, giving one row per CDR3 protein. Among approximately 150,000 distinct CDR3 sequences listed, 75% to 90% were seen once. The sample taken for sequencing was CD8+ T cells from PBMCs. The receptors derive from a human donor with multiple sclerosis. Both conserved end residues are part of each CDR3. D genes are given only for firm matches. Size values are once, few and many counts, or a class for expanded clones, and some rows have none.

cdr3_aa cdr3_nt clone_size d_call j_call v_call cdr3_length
CASSVGILGKYDEQYF TGTGCCAGCAGTGTAGGGATTTTGGGGAAATACGACGAGCAGTACTTC - - TRBJ2-7 TRBV2 16
CASSQGISYEQYF TGTGCCAGCAGCCAAGGGATTAGCTACGAGCAGTACTTC - - TRBJ2-7 TRBV3-1 13
CAWSAGSLTGELFF TGTGCCTGGAGTGCCGGATCTCTCACCGGGGAGCTGTTTTTT - - TRBJ2-2 TRBV30 14
CASSQGVHSSQPQHF TGCGCCAGCAGCCAAGGGGTTCATAGTAGTCAGCCCCAGCATTTT - - TRBJ1-5 TRBV4-1 15
CASSLTSGEYNEQFF TGTGCCAGCAGCTTGACTAGCGGAGAATACAATGAGCAGTTCTTC - TRBD2 TRBJ2-1 TRBV7-9 15
CASSQRTSRTQYF TGTGCCAGCAGCCAACGGACTAGTAGAACGCAGTATTTT - TRBD2 TRBJ2-3 TRBV13 13
CASSQGSSEQYF TGCGCCAGCAGCCAAGGCAGTAGTGAGCAGTACTTC few - TRBJ2-7 TRBV4-1 12
CASSLAGGQFF TGTGCCAGCAGCTTGGCGGGGGGGCAGTTCTTC - TRBD2 TRBJ2-1 TRBV7-9 11
CSATDLVNEQFF TGCAGTGCTACAGACTTGGTGAATGAGCAGTTCTTC - - TRBJ2-1 TRBV20-1 12
CASSYSGGIKNNEQFF TGTGCCAGCAGTTACTCCGGGGGGATAAAGAACAATGAGCAGTTCTTC - TRBD2 TRBJ2-1 TRBV6-5 16
CASSQGSWGVWNEQFF TGTGCCAGCAGCCAAGGCTCGTGGGGGGTCTGGAATGAGCAGTTCTTC - - TRBJ2-1 TRBV14 16
CASVFMNTEAFF TGTGCCAGCGTGTTTATGAACACTGAAGCTTTCTTT - - TRBJ1-1 TRBV7-9 12
CASNGMNTEAFF TGTGCCAGCAATGGCATGAACACTGAAGCTTTCTTT - - TRBJ1-1 TRBV14 12
CASSPALGTGNTIYF TGTGCCAGCTCACCTGCTCTGGGAACGGGAAACACCATATATTTT - - TRBJ1-3 TRBV18 15
CASARGAANEQFF TGTGCCAGCGCAAGGGGGGCCGCCAATGAGCAGTTCTTC - - TRBJ2-1 TRBV6-5 13
CSGNVGGRCNQPQHF TGCAGCGGAAACGTCGGGGGTAGGTGCAATCAGCCCCAGCATTTT - - TRBJ1-5 TRBV29-1 15
CASSVIAWEGARTGELFF TGTGCCAGCAGCGTAATCGCATGGGAGGGGGCGCGCACCGGGGAGCTGTTTTTT once - TRBJ2-2 TRBV9 18
CASSAGDGYSPLHF TGTGCCAGCAGCGCCGGGGACGGATATTCACCCCTCCACTTT - - TRBJ1-6 TRBV9 14
CASSYSTDPIDYGYTF TGTGCCAGCAGTTACTCGACCGACCCGATAGACTATGGCTACACCTTC - - TRBJ1-2 TRBV6-5 16
CASSSDSESQLGYTF TGTGCCAGCAGCTCAGACAGCGAGTCGCAGCTTGGCTACACCTTC - - TRBJ1-2 TRBV12-3/TRBV12-4 15
CASSLFSGLNYGYTF TGTGCCAGCAGTTTATTCTCTGGTCTCAACTATGGCTACACCTTC - - TRBJ1-2 TRBV27 15
CVSSPGESYNEQFF TGTGTCAGCAGCCCGGGGGAGAGCTACAATGAGCAGTTCTTC - - TRBJ2-1 TRBV7-9 14
CASTTGTEQAFF TGTGCCAGCACCACCGGGACAGAGCAGGCTTTCTTT few TRBD1 TRBJ1-1 TRBV11-3 12
CASSSPGSEAFF TGTGCCAGCAGCTCACCGGGGAGTGAAGCTTTCTTT - - TRBJ1-1 TRBV5-4 12
CATSSSRGPGDTEAFF TGTGCCACCAGCTCCTCTAGGGGGCCCGGGGACACTGAAGCTTTCTTT - TRBD1 TRBJ1-1 TRBV15 16
CASSIYGRASEKLFF TGTGCCAGTAGTATATACGGCAGGGCCAGCGAAAAACTGTTTTTT once - TRBJ1-4 TRBV19 15
CASRGTNEQFF TGTGCCAGCAGGGGCACAAATGAGCAGTTCTTC - - TRBJ2-1 TRBV2 11
CASSASGAPVNEQFF TGCGCCAGCAGCGCTAGCGGGGCCCCCGTGAATGAGCAGTTCTTC - TRBD2 TRBJ2-1 TRBV5-1 15
CASSQDIRGGNEQFF TGCGCCAGCAGCCAAGATATCCGGGGGGGGAATGAGCAGTTCTTC - TRBD2 TRBJ2-1 TRBV4-1 15
CASSYNRLNTEAFF TGTGCCAGTAGTTATAACCGGTTGAACACTGAAGCTTTCTTT once - TRBJ1-1 TRBV19 14
CASSGSGDTEAFF TGTGCCAGCAGTGGTTCGGGGGACACTGAAGCTTTCTTT - - TRBJ1-1 TRBV25-1 13
CASYAGEQYF TGTGCCAGCTACGCGGGGGAGCAGTACTTC - - TRBJ2-7 TRBV28 10
CAIGKITVSPLHF TGTGCCATCGGCAAAATTACAGTTTCACCCCTCCACTTT - - TRBJ1-6 TRBV28 13
CASSETGTENEAFF TGTGCCAGCAGCGAAACCGGGACGGAGAATGAAGCTTTCTTT - - TRBJ1-1 TRBV9 14
CASSLWTLADNSPLHF TGTGCCAGCAGCTTATGGACCCTCGCGGATAATTCACCCCTCCACTTT - - TRBJ1-6 TRBV7-9 16
CASSYGESSYEQYF TGTGCCAGCAGTTACGGGGAAAGCTCCTACGAGCAGTACTTC few - TRBJ2-7 TRBV6-2/TRBV6-3 14
CASSSWSYTPGRNYGYTF TGCGCCAGCAGCTCCTGGTCTTACACGCCAGGTAGAAACTATGGCTACACCTTC - - TRBJ1-2 TRBV5-1 18
CASSLPFENQPQHF TGTGCCAGCAGTTTACCCTTTGAGAATCAGCCCCAGCATTTT - - TRBJ1-5 TRBV28 14
CATSDFEGLASETQYF TGTGCCACCAGTGATTTTGAGGGACTAGCGAGCGAGACCCAGTACTTC few TRBD2 TRBJ2-5 TRBV24-1 16
CAISPSDTEAFF TGTGCCATCAGTCCGTCGGACACTGAAGCTTTCTTT - - TRBJ1-1 TRBV10-3 12
CASSQDSAPTGELFF TGCGCCAGCAGCCAAGATTCGGCACCCACCGGGGAGCTGTTTTTT - - TRBJ2-2 TRBV4-1 15
CSGTVSYEQYF TGCAGTGGGACCGTCTCCTACGAGCAGTACTTC - - TRBJ2-7 TRBV20-1 11
CASSSYKREQFF TGTGCCAGCAGCTCGTACAAGCGGGAGCAGTTCTTC few - TRBJ2-1 TRBV7-9 12
CASSLPQGAIRPGELFF TGTGCCAGCAGCCTCCCACAGGGGGCAATTCGTCCCGGGGAGCTGTTTTTT - TRBD1 TRBJ2-2 TRBV11-3 17
CASSFPGGRLGNNEQFF TGCGCCAGCAGCTTTCCCGGGGGGCGGTTAGGAAACAATGAGCAGTTCTTC - - TRBJ2-1 TRBV5-1 17
CASSLGWTEAFF TGTGCCAGCAGTTTAGGGTGGACTGAAGCTTTCTTT - - TRBJ1-1 TRBV12-3/TRBV12-4 12
CASSLHAGYEQFF TGTGCCAGCAGCTTACATGCGGGCTATGAGCAGTTCTTC - - TRBJ2-1 TRBV7-6 13
CASSPGQSYNEQFF TGTGCCAGCAGCCCGGGACAGTCCTACAATGAGCAGTTCTTC - TRBD1 TRBJ2-1 TRBV5-4 14
CASSFTGRNQPQHF TGTGCCAGCAGTTTCACAGGGCGCAATCAGCCCCAGCATTTT - - TRBJ1-5 TRBV28 14
CASSVEPSGLIPDTQYF TGTGCCAGCAGCGTAGAGCCTAGCGGACTTATCCCTGATACGCAGTATTTT once TRBD2 TRBJ2-3 TRBV9 17
CASSFSVRTTNTGELFF TGTGCCAGCAGTTTCTCAGTGAGGACAACGAACACCGGGGAGCTGTTTTTT - - TRBJ2-2 TRBV12-3/TRBV12-4 17
CASSFSAVGYTF TGTGCCAGCAGCTTTTCGGCCGTCGGCTACACCTTC - - TRBJ1-2 TRBV7-9 12